This T cell receptor beta chain was retrieved from a study of blood T cell repertoires in COVID-19. Here immunoSEQ multiplex PCR was the method, and the copy in TCRdb shows in-frame clones only, minus some. The data contain roughly 160,000 clones, more than 75% of them seen just once; the ten biggest clones take up 2.5% to 3%. One Seattle source followed patients from active infection through their disease course. Looked up from germline, CDR1 is SGHTA and CDR2 is FQGNSA. CDR3 size: 15 residues. Trimming stripped 5 bases from V and 2 bases from J, with 14 bases between. This receptor was identified in a woman of 80 years or more with COVID-19, enrolled during active disease. This rearrangement joins TRBV7-2 to TRBJ2-3; TRBD2 is a possible D gene (6 bases). The specimen sequenced was peripheral blood. As DNA, the CDR3 is TGTGCCAGCAGCCCTAACCGGGACTTCACAGATACGCAGTATTTT. It encodes CASSPNRDFTDTQYF.